These T cell receptor beta chains were read from a single sample in a study of shared clonotypes between healthy human individuals. Assay used: immunoSEQ multiplex PCR; TCRdb lists only in-frame clones, some missing. The sample shows about 2,200,000 clones, roughly 91% of them seen only once. Sample: naive CD8+ T cells from PBMCs. The receptor set was obtained from a young man in good health. Some clones in this sample may be carry-over from other donors' samples. CDR3s include the opening cysteine and the closing phenylalanine or tryptophan. A D gene is named only where the DNA matches it firmly. Some rows have no size entry. The others give once, few or many, or a class for an expanded clone.

>TRBV6-1|TRBJ1-2|-|-
TGTGCCAGCAGTGAAAGTGTGGGGGACGGGAACTTCTATGGCTACACCTTC
CASSESVGDGNFYGYTF
>TRBV27|TRBJ2-7|-|once
TGTGCCAGCAGGTGGGATGTGGAATCGGACGAGCAGTACTTC
CASRWDVESDEQYF
>TRBV27|TRBJ2-2|TRBD2|-
TGTGCCAGCAGCCCGGTGGCGGCTAGCGGGCCCGGGGAGCTGTTTTTT
CASSPVAASGPGELFF
>TRBV11-2|TRBJ1-1|-|-
TGTGCCAGCAGCCTTATATACGTCGTAGGAGTTGAAGCTTTCTTT
CASSLIYVVGVEAFF
>TRBV5-1|TRBJ1-1|-|few
TGCGCCAGCAGCTCCGGACGGTTAAACACTGAAGCTTTCTTT
CASSSGRLNTEAFF
>TRBV6-5|TRBJ1-2|-|-
TGTGCCAGCAGTTTTACAGGGTCCAACTATGGCTACACCTTC
CASSFTGSNYGYTF
>TRBV29-1|TRBJ2-1|-|-
TGCAGCGTTGTCCTCTTCAATGAGCAGTTCTTC
CSVVLFNEQFF
>TRBV2|TRBJ1-1|TRBD1|-
TGTGCCAGCAGAGTCCCGGGACAGGGGGCGAAGAACACTGAAGCTTTCTTT
CASRVPGQGAKNTEAFF
>TRBV27|TRBJ2-1|TRBD2|once
TGTGCCAGCAGTCTTATAGGGACTAGCGGGAGCTCCTACAATGAGCAGTTCTTC
CASSLIGTSGSSYNEQFF
>TRBV9|TRBJ2-1|TRBD1|-
TGTGCCAGCAGCGCGACAGGGGGGACATACAATGAGCAGTTCTTC
CASSATGGTYNEQFF
>TRBV6-5|TRBJ2-7|TRBD2|-
TGTGCCAGCAGCTCTAGCGGGAGGTACGAGCAGTACTTC
CASSSSGRYEQYF
>TRBV9|TRBJ1-2|TRBD1|-
TGTGCCAGCAGCGTAGGGAGGGGGCCTAACTATGGCTACACCTTC
CASSVGRGPNYGYTF
>TRBV29-1|TRBJ2-7|TRBD2|-
TGCAGCGTGTCCCCGGGGCTAGCGGGCCGCTACGAGCAGTACTTC
CSVSPGLAGRYEQYF
>TRBV7-9|TRBJ2-1|TRBD2|-
TGTGCCAGCAGCATCCCCCCGGGACTAGCGGGAATCTGGGAGCAGTTCTTC
CASSIPPGLAGIWEQFF
>TRBV11-2|TRBJ2-7|-|-
TGTGCCAGCAGCCCTAGTGGGGGACGCTTCGAGCAGTACTTC
CASSPSGGRFEQYF
>TRBV7-9|TRBJ1-1|-|-
TGTGCCAGCAGCCCCGCGGGGGCCCCTGAAGCTTTCTTT
CASSPAGAPEAFF
>TRBV28|TRBJ2-5|-|-
TGTGCCAGCAGACCGGTCCAGGTCCAAGAGACCCAGTACTTC
CASRPVQVQETQYF
>TRBV28|TRBJ2-7|-|-
TGTGCCAGCAGTTCCGGGTGGCCCAGGGGTTTATTCTATCAGCAGTACTTC
CASSSGWPRGLFYQQYF
>TRBV28|TRBJ2-7|-|-
TGTGCCAGCAGTCAGCCGGGAGTCGAGCAGTACTTC
CASSQPGVEQYF
>TRBV28|TRBJ2-3|-|-
TGTGCCAGCAGTTTTGGCTCCTCGGGCACAGATACGCAGTATTTT
CASSFGSSGTDTQYF
>TRBV7-9|TRBJ2-1|-|-
TGTGCCAGCAGCCACCCAAAGGGCGGAGGAGGGAATGAGCAGTTCTTC
CASSHPKGGGGNEQFF
>TRBV27|TRBJ2-1|-|-
TGTGCCAGCAGTTTGAGGGGGAACTCCTACAATGAGCAGTTCTTC
CASSLRGNSYNEQFF
>TRBV6-4|TRBJ1-1|-|-
TGTGCCAGCAGTGACTCGAGCAGGACTGAAGCTTTCTTT
CASSDSSRTEAFF
>TRBV11-3|TRBJ1-1|-|few
TGTGCCAGCAGCGCAAGATCAGGCACTGAAGCTTTCTTT
CASSARSGTEAFF
>TRBV2|TRBJ1-2|-|-
TGTGCCAGCAGTGAAGCGGGTAAGGGAGTAACGGACTATGGCTACACCTTC
CASSEAGKGVTDYGYTF
>TRBV9|TRBJ2-6|-|once
TGTGCCAGCAGCCCCATCCCTGGGGCCAACGTCCTGACTTTC
CASSPIPGANVLTF
>TRBV7-8|TRBJ1-1|-|-
TGTGCCAGCAGCTCCTCGGGGTCCCTCACTGAAGCTTTCTTT
CASSSSGSLTEAFF
>TRBV6-6|TRBJ1-4|-|-
TGTGCCAGCAGTTACGAGGTCCGGGACCTAGATGAAAAACTGTTTTTT
CASSYEVRDLDEKLFF
>TRBV6-1|TRBJ1-1|-|-
TGTGCCAGCAGTGTCAAAGGACAGAAGAACACTGAAGCTTTCTTT
CASSVKGQKNTEAFF
>TRBV9|TRBJ1-2|-|-
TGTGCCAGCAGCGTAGGGGACGGTGGCTATGGCTACACCTTC
CASSVGDGGYGYTF
>TRBV27|TRBJ1-1|-|-
TGTGCCAGCAGTTTAGGTGGGAACACTGAAGCTTTCTTT
CASSLGGNTEAFF
>TRBV28|TRBJ1-1|-|-
TGTGCCAGCACTCGATCGGTCCAGGTGCGAGCTGGCACTGAAGCTTTCTTT
CASTRSVQVRAGTEAFF
>TRBV19|TRBJ1-1|-|-
TGTGCCAGTAGTATAGGTCAGGCCAGATGGAACACTGAAGCTTTCTTT
CASSIGQARWNTEAFF
>TRBV11-2|TRBJ2-1|-|-
TGTGCCAGCAGCCTTCTACAGCGGTACGCCTACAATGAGCAGTTCTTC
CASSLLQRYAYNEQFF
>TRBV20-1|TRBJ2-7|-|-
TGCAGCGAGAGGGGGGAGTACGAGCAGTACTTC
CSERGEYEQYF
>TRBV27|TRBJ1-5|-|-
TGTGCCAGCAGTTTATCGCCAGGGCTCTATCAGCCCCAGCATTTT
CASSLSPGLYQPQHF
>TRBV7-6|TRBJ2-7|TRBD2|-
TGTGCCAGCAGCCGCGGGAGGAGCTCCTACGAGCAGTACTTC
CASSRGRSSYEQYF
>TRBV7-9|TRBJ1-5|-|few
TGTGCCAGCAGCTTGGCGGGGGCTAACAATCAGCCCCAGCATTTT
CASSLAGANNQPQHF
>TRBV19|TRBJ2-7|-|-
TGTGCCAGTAGGACCGGGACGGAAGAGCAGTACTTC
CASRTGTEEQYF
>TRBV4-1|TRBJ2-7|-|-
TGCGCCAGCAGCCATTTGGCCGACGGGACCTACGAGCAGTACTTC
CASSHLADGTYEQYF
>TRBV29-1|TRBJ2-1|-|-
TGCAGCGTTGAAGATAAAATCGGCCGGGCGAACAATGAGCAGTTCTTC
CSVEDKIGRANNEQFF
>TRBV12-5|TRBJ2-3|TRBD2|-
TGTGCTAGTGGGATAAGCGGGGCTAGCACAGATACGCAGTATTTT
CASGISGASTDTQYF
>TRBV6-1|TRBJ1-5|TRBD1|-
TGTGCCAGCAGTGTTCGGACAGGGCGATATAGCAATCAGCCCCAGCATTTT
CASSVRTGRYSNQPQHF
>TRBV9|TRBJ1-2|TRBD1|-
TGTGCCAGCAGCCCCCGGACAGGGGCTGACTATGGCTACACCTTC
CASSPRTGADYGYTF
>TRBV11-2|TRBJ2-5|TRBD2|-
TGTGCCAGCAGCTTACCGGGACTAGTGGGACAAGAGACCCAGTACTTC
CASSLPGLVGQETQYF
>TRBV4-2|TRBJ2-7|TRBD2|-
TGTGCCAGCAGCCAAGATTGGAGCGGGGGGATCTACGAGCAGTACTTC
CASSQDWSGGIYEQYF
>TRBV4-3|TRBJ2-1|-|-
TGCGCCAGCAGCCAAGAAATGGCAGGCCTGGGCTACAATGAGCAGTTCTTC
CASSQEMAGLGYNEQFF
>TRBV7-2|TRBJ2-1|-|-
TGTGCCAGCAGCCCGGGGGCCTTCACTGAGCAGTTCTTC
CASSPGAFTEQFF
>TRBV5-6|TRBJ2-1|TRBD1|-
TGTGCCAGCAGCACCCGGACAGGGTGGGTCAATGAGCAGTTCTTC
CASSTRTGWVNEQFF
>TRBV7-3|TRBJ2-2|TRBD2|-
TGTGCCAGCAGCTCGCACAGCGGGAGCGGCGGGGAGCTGTTTTTT
CASSSHSGSGGELFF
>TRBV27|TRBJ2-3|-|-
TGTGCCAGCAGTTTAGGGGGCTGGTACACAGATACGCAGTATTTT
CASSLGGWYTDTQYF
>TRBV6-1|TRBJ2-5|-|-
TGTGCCAGCAGTGAAACCGGGGTCGGCGAGACCCAGTACTTC
CASSETGVGETQYF
>TRBV11-2|TRBJ1-1|-|-
TGTGCCAGCAGCTTATACCCAGGGAGGACGAACACTGAAGCTTTCTTT
CASSLYPGRTNTEAFF
>TRBV25-1|TRBJ1-1|TRBD1|-
TGTGCCAGCAGTGTCCTGATACAGGGGGCCTCGTACACTGAAGCTTTCTTT
CASSVLIQGASYTEAFF
>TRBV11-2|TRBJ2-2|-|-
TGTGCCAGCAGCTTAGATAGGGCAGTTACCACCGGGGAGCTGTTTTTT
CASSLDRAVTTGELFF
>TRBV9|TRBJ2-2|TRBD2|-
TGTGCCAGCAGCTTATCCGGGACTACCTTTGGAGTAGAGCTGTTTTTT
CASSLSGTTFGVELFF
>TRBV6-1|TRBJ2-7|TRBD2|-
TGTGCCAGCAGTCAAGGGCTAGCGGAAATCTACGAGCAGTACTTC
CASSQGLAEIYEQYF
>TRBV4-2|TRBJ1-5|TRBD1|few
TGTGCCAGCGGACCGACAGGGAATAATCAGCCCCAGCATTTT
CASGPTGNNQPQHF
>TRBV6-1|TRBJ2-7|TRBD1|-
TGTGCCAGCAGGGGAGACAGGGCCTACGAGCAGTACTTC
CASRGDRAYEQYF